This TCR beta chain stems from a study of technical replicates of blood from several donors. The length of the CDR3 is 15 residues. V lost 8 bases, J lost 4 bases, and 20 bases lay in between. Germline loops: CDR1 LGHNA, CDR2 YNFKEQ. Clones were read by immunoSEQ multiplex PCR, and TCRdb kept only the in-frame ones, dropping some. The sample includes roughly 100,000 clones, approximately 95% of them seen just once. The sequence was collected from a human donor in good health. Sample: T cells isolated from PBMCs. The chain has TRBV4-2 and TRBJ1-1, with D maybe TRBD1 (6 bases). The DNA for the CDR3 is TGTGCCAGCGGCGTCCATAGGAGGACAGCCACTGAAGCTTTCTTT. Translating it yields CASGVHRRTATEAFF.